This T cell receptor (beta chain) was identified during a study of naive and memory T cell subsets. CDR1 MDHEN and CDR2 SYDVKM come from the germline V gene. This CDR3 spans 14 amino acids. V lost 2 bases to trimming and J lost 6 bases, with 12 bases between them. CD45RA-CD27- cells were effector memory; CD45RA+CD27- cells were EMRA. In this sample, this clonotype turned up a few times. An equimolar mix of two oligonucleotides served as the beta constant-region primer for TRBC1 and TRBC2. The ligated cDNA underwent four PCR rounds using SP2 and nested alpha and beta constant-region primers. A single record per CDR3 protein comes from TCRdb applying MiXCR to the UMI-ligation and nested PCR reads. The repertoire holds around 930 distinct CDR3 sequences, with approximately 14% as singletons.

The chain combines TRBV28 with TRBJ2-3; no clear D gene. The TCR sequence derives from a human donor in good health. The sample was CD8+ TEMRA cells from blood. As to subset: effector memory re-expressing CD45RA, CD45RA+ CD27-. The CDR3 loop is CASSLLVGRDTQYF. CDR3 DNA sequence: TGTGCCAGCAGTTTACTAGTTGGGCGGGATACGCAGTATTTT.